The rows below give T cell receptor beta chains drawn from one sample of a study of blood T cell repertoires in COVID-19. The method was immunoSEQ multiplex PCR; TCRdb's version includes in-frame clones alone and lacks a portion of them. This sample has roughly 100,000 clones, with approximately 88% found just once. Source material: peripheral blood. The receptors were sampled from a woman aged 60-75 years with acute or convalescent COVID-19. The CDR3 runs from the conserved cysteine through the conserved F or W. A D gene is named only where the DNA matches it firmly. Clone size appears in some rows only: once, few, many, or a class for an expanded clone.

d_gene: -; abundance: -; v_gene: TRBV5-1; j_gene: TRBJ2-1; CDR3nt: TGCGCCAGCAGACTCCAGGGAAGCTCCTACAATGAGCAGTTCTTC; CDR3aa: CASRLQGSSYNEQFF
d_gene: TRBD1; abundance: once; v_gene: TRBV2; j_gene: TRBJ1-5; CDR3nt: TGTGCCAGCAGCACAGGGGGCGGAGGACAGCCCCAGCATTTT; CDR3aa: CASSTGGGGQPQHF
d_gene: -; abundance: -; v_gene: TRBV11-2; j_gene: TRBJ2-3; CDR3nt: TGTGCCAGCCGTATCGGTATGCACCTGTCGACAACACGCACAGATACGCAGTATTTT; CDR3aa: CASRIGMHLSTTRTDTQYF
d_gene: TRBD1; abundance: -; v_gene: TRBV27; j_gene: TRBJ1-6; CDR3nt: TGTGCCAGCAGTTTAGAAGGGGGCGTGAGGTATAATTCACCCCTCCACTTT; CDR3aa: CASSLEGGVRYNSPLHF
d_gene: -; abundance: -; v_gene: TRBV5-1; j_gene: TRBJ2-3; CDR3nt: TGCGCCAGCAGCTTGGCGGGAGCTAGGGGCACAGATACGCAGTATTTT; CDR3aa: CASSLAGARGTDTQYF
d_gene: TRBD1; abundance: -; v_gene: TRBV24-1; j_gene: TRBJ2-2; CDR3nt: TGTGCCACCAGTGATAAACATTATTCCGGGACAGGGCGGAAATCGAACACCGGGGAGCTGTTTTTT; CDR3aa: CATSDKHYSGTGRKSNTGELFF
d_gene: -; abundance: -; v_gene: TRBV19; j_gene: TRBJ1-1; CDR3nt: TGTGCCAGTAGTATGGACGAGGACTTTAGCGGAGCTTTCTTT; CDR3aa: CASSMDEDFSGAFF
d_gene: TRBD1; abundance: once; v_gene: TRBV15; j_gene: TRBJ2-2; CDR3nt: TGTGCCACCAGCAGGGGGGACAGGGTTTTATCCACCGGGGAGCTGTTTTTT; CDR3aa: CATSRGDRVLSTGELFF
d_gene: -; abundance: -; v_gene: TRBV15; j_gene: TRBJ1-1; CDR3nt: TGTGCCACCAGCAGAGATGAGTCTGAAGCTTTCTTT; CDR3aa: CATSRDESEAFF
d_gene: -; abundance: -; v_gene: TRBV5-1; j_gene: TRBJ2-1; CDR3nt: TGCGCCAGCAGCTTTGAACAGCAAAACAATGAGCAGTTCTTC; CDR3aa: CASSFEQQNNEQFF
d_gene: TRBD1; abundance: -; v_gene: TRBV19; j_gene: TRBJ2-7; CDR3nt: TGTGCCAGTATGCAGGGGGCCGGCTACGAGCAGTACTTC; CDR3aa: CASMQGAGYEQYF
d_gene: TRBD1; abundance: -; v_gene: TRBV20-1; j_gene: TRBJ2-5; CDR3nt: TGCAGTGCCAGTTACCGGACAGGGGGAGAGACCCAGTACTTC; CDR3aa: CSASYRTGGETQYF
d_gene: -; abundance: -; v_gene: TRBV28; j_gene: TRBJ2-3; CDR3nt: TGTGCCAGCAGTTTAAGACTGCCTCGGGTAGATACGCAGTATTTT; CDR3aa: CASSLRLPRVDTQYF
d_gene: -; abundance: -; v_gene: TRBV6-5; j_gene: TRBJ2-7; CDR3nt: TGTGCCAGCAGTTACGGAGCCCTACTGAGCGAGCAGTACTTC; CDR3aa: CASSYGALLSEQYF
d_gene: -; abundance: -; v_gene: TRBV6-5; j_gene: TRBJ1-2; CDR3nt: TGTGCCAGCAGTTACCGGGCGGGGGACTATGGCTACACCTTC; CDR3aa: CASSYRAGDYGYTF
d_gene: TRBD2; abundance: -; v_gene: TRBV25-1; j_gene: TRBJ2-1; CDR3nt: TGTGCCAGCAGTGGGTTAGCGGGAGGGCCTTCCAATGAGCAGTTCTTC; CDR3aa: CASSGLAGGPSNEQFF
d_gene: TRBD1; abundance: -; v_gene: TRBV14; j_gene: TRBJ2-7; CDR3nt: TGTGCCAGCAGCCCTCGAGCAGGACAGGGCGGGCGCGAGCAGTACTTC; CDR3aa: CASSPRAGQGGREQYF
d_gene: TRBD1; abundance: once; v_gene: TRBV3-1/TRBV3-2; j_gene: TRBJ1-4; CDR3nt: TGTGCCAGCAGCCAAGGAGCAGGGGGCGGAAGGGAAAAACTGTTTTTT; CDR3aa: CASSQGAGGGREKLFF
d_gene: TRBD2; abundance: -; v_gene: TRBV19; j_gene: TRBJ2-5; CDR3nt: TGTGCCAGTAGTATGGGACTAGGAGAGACCCAGTACTTC; CDR3aa: CASSMGLGETQYF
d_gene: TRBD1; abundance: -; v_gene: TRBV18; j_gene: TRBJ1-6; CDR3nt: TGTGCCAGCACACTTCTGGGACAGAATAATTCACCCCTCCACTTT; CDR3aa: CASTLLGQNNSPLHF
d_gene: -; abundance: -; v_gene: TRBV9; j_gene: TRBJ1-4; CDR3nt: TGTGCCAGCAGCCGGGGTGACTCAACTAATGAAAAACTGTTTTTT; CDR3aa: CASSRGDSTNEKLFF
d_gene: -; abundance: -; v_gene: TRBV7-3; j_gene: TRBJ1-3; CDR3nt: TGTGCCAGCAGCCCAGGGGCGGGAAACACCATATATTTT; CDR3aa: CASSPGAGNTIYF
d_gene: -; abundance: -; v_gene: TRBV7-6; j_gene: TRBJ1-3; CDR3nt: TGTGCCAGCAGCCCCGACAGGACCTCTGGAAACACCATATATTTT; CDR3aa: CASSPDRTSGNTIYF
d_gene: -; abundance: -; v_gene: TRBV29-1; j_gene: TRBJ1-2; CDR3nt: TGCAGCGTTGAAGATCGGGGGGTCTATGGCTACACCTTC; CDR3aa: CSVEDRGVYGYTF
d_gene: TRBD1; abundance: -; v_gene: TRBV5-1; j_gene: TRBJ2-5; CDR3nt: TGCGCCAGCAGCTTGGAGGGCAGGGGGGAGACCCAGTACTTC; CDR3aa: CASSLEGRGETQYF
d_gene: TRBD2; abundance: -; v_gene: TRBV5-1; j_gene: TRBJ2-1; CDR3nt: TGCGCCAGCAGCCATGGACTAGCGGGAGGGGACAATGAGCAGTTCTTC; CDR3aa: CASSHGLAGGDNEQFF
d_gene: TRBD2; abundance: -; v_gene: TRBV7-2; j_gene: TRBJ2-1; CDR3nt: TGTGCCAGCAGCCAAAGTCCGGGACTAGCCCATGAGCAGTTCTTC; CDR3aa: CASSQSPGLAHEQFF
d_gene: TRBD2; abundance: -; v_gene: TRBV25-1; j_gene: TRBJ2-3; CDR3nt: TGTGCCAGCAGCGTAATAGCGGGAAGCACAGATACGCAGTATTTT; CDR3aa: CASSVIAGSTDTQYF
d_gene: -; abundance: -; v_gene: TRBV3-1/TRBV3-2; j_gene: TRBJ1-4; CDR3nt: TGTGCCAGCAGCCCGCAGGGTAAAACTAATGAAAAACTGTTTTTT; CDR3aa: CASSPQGKTNEKLFF